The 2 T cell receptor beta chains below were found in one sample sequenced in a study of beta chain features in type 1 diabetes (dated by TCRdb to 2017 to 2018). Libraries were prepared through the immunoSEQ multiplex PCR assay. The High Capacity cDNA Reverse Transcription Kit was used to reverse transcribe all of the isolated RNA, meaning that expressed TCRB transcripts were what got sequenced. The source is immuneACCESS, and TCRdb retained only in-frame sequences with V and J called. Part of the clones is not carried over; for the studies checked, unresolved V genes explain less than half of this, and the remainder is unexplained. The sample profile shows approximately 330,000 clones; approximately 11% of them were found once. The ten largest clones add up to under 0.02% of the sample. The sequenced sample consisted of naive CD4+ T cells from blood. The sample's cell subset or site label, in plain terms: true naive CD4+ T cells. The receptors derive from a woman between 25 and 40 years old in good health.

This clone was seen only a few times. CDR3 residues: CASSFISGSTYEQYF. CDR3 in DNA: TGTGCCAGCAGCTTTATTAGCGGGAGCACCTACGAGCAGTACTTC. The chain has TRBV7-9 and TRBJ2-7; 9 bases fit TRBD2. This CDR3 spans 15 amino acids. CDR1 SEHNR and CDR2 FQNEAQ come from the germline V gene (reference sequence). After removal of 3 bases from V and 2 bases from J, the junction contained 5 bases not matched to a gene.

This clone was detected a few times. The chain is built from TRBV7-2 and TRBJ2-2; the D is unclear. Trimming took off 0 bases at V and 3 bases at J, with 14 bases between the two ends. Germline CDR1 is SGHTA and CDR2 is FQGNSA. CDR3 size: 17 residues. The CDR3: CASSLALVGADTGELFF. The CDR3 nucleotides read TGTGCCAGCAGCTTAGCGCTTGTCGGTGCCGACACCGGGGAGCTGTTTTTT. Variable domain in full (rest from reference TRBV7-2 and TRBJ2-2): GAGVSQSPSNKVTEKGKDVELRCDPISGHTALYWYRQSLGQGLEFLIYFQGNSAPDKSGLPSDRFSAERTGGSVSTLTIQRTQQEDSAVYLCASSLALVGADTGELFFGEGSRLTVL.